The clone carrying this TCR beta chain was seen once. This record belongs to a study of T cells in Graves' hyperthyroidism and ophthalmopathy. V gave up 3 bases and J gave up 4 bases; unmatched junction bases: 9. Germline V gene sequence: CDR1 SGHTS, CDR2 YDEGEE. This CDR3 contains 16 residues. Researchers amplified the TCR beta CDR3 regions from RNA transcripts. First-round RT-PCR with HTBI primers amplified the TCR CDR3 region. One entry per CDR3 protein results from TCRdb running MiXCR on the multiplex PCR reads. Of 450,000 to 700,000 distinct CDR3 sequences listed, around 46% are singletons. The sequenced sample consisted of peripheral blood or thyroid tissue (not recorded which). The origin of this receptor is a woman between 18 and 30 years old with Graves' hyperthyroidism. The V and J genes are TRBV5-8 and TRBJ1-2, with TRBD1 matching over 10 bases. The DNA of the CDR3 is TGTGCCAGCAGCTGGGCCGGACAGGGGGTAGCCTATGGCTACACCTTC. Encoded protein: CASSWAGQGVAYGYTF.